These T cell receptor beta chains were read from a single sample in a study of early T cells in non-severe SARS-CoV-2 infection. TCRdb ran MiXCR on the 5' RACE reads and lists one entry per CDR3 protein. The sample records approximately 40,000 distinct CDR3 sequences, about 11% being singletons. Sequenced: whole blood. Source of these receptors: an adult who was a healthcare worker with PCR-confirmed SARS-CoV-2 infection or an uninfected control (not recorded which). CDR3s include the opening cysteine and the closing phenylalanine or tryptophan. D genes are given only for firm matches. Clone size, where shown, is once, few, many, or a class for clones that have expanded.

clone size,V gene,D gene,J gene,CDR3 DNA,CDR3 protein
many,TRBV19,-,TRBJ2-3,TGTGCCAGTAGTATAGCCCGCACAGATACGCAGTATTTT,CASSIARTDTQYF
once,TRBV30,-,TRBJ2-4,TGTGCCTGGAGTCAACAGAGGGGGGGACAGTACAAAAACATTCAGTACTTC,CAWSQQRGGQYKNIQYF
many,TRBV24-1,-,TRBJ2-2,TGTGCCACCAGTGATTTTACAGAAAGCACCGGGGAGCTGTTTTTT,CATSDFTESTGELFF
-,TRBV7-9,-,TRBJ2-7,TGTGCCAGCAGCTATCGGCGGGGGCAGCTTTACGAGCAGTACTTC,CASSYRRGQLYEQYF
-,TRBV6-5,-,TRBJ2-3,TGTGCCAGCAGTTACTCGGGCAGCAGCACAGATACGCAGTATTTT,CASSYSGSSTDTQYF
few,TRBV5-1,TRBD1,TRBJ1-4,TGCGCCAGCAGTTCGACAGGGGGCCTTGGTGAAAAACTGTTTTTT,CASSSTGGLGEKLFF
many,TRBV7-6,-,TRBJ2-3,TGTGCCAGCAGCTTACGGGGTCAGAGAGATACGCAGTATTTT,CASSLRGQRDTQYF
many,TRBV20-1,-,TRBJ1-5,TGCAGTGCTAGAGAAATAGGTGGGAGCAATCAGCCCCAGCATTTT,CSAREIGGSNQPQHF
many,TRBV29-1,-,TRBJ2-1,TGCAGCGTTGTCTTTTTGGCGACCAGTCTTAATGAGCAGTTCTTC,CSVVFLATSLNEQFF
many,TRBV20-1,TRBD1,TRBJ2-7,TGCAGTGTAGACAGGGGGCAGAACGAGCAGTACTTC,CSVDRGQNEQYF
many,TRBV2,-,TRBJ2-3,TGTGCCAGCAGGGATCCGACCAGTGGGGGCTGGGGGCAGTATTTT,CASRDPTSGGWGQYF
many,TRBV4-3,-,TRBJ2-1,TGCGCCAGCAGCCAAGGCGATGAGCAGTTCTTC,CASSQGDEQFF
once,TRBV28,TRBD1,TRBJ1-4,TGTGCCAGCTTTCAGGGGGCTGAAAAACTGTTTTTT,CASFQGAEKLFF
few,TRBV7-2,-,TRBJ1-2,TGTGCCAGCAGCTCTAGACAGCCCCTATATGGCTACACCTTC,CASSSRQPLYGYTF
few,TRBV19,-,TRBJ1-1,TGTGCCAGTAGTATTCAGGGAGGGGACCTGGCCGGATTCGGGGAAGCTTTCTTT,CASSIQGGDLAGFGEAFF
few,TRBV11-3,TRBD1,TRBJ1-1,TGTGCCAGCAGCTTAGGGACAGGGGGAAGTACTGAAGCTTTCTTT,CASSLGTGGSTEAFF
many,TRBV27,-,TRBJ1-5,TGTGCCAGCAGTTTCCTAGCGGGAGCTTATAGCAATCAGCCCCAGCATTTT,CASSFLAGAYSNQPQHF
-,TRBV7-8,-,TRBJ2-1,TGTGCCAGCAGCAGCAGCCAAGTAGGGGGTCTTTCGGGGACCCTGGCCTACAATGAGCAGTTCTTC,CASSSSQVGGLSGTLAYNEQFF
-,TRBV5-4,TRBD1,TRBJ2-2,TGTGCCAGCAGCTCAGATGACAGGGGGCTAGTCTCTTCCGGGGAGCTGTTTTTT,CASSSDDRGLVSSGELFF
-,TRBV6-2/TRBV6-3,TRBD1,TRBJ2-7,TGTGCCAGCGCCGGACAGGGCTACGAGCAGTACTTC,CASAGQGYEQYF
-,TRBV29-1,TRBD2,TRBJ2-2,TGCAGCACCCAGCGGGGGAACACCGGGGAGCTGTTTTTT,CSTQRGNTGELFF
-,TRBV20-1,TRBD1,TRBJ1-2,TGCAGTGCCTTCAGGGGGAGTGACCCCTATGGCTACACCTTC,CSAFRGSDPYGYTF
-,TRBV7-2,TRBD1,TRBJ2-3,TGTGCCAGCAGCGCGACAGGGGAGGAAGATACGCAGTATTTT,CASSATGEEDTQYF
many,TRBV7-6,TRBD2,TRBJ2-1,TGTGCCAGCAGCCCTATTTTGCGGGGGAGCTCCTACAATGAGCAGTTCTTC,CASSPILRGSSYNEQFF
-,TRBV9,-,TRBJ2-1,TGTGCCAGCAGCGTAGGCGAGGGGGGGCCCTATGAGCAGTTCTTC,CASSVGEGGPYEQFF
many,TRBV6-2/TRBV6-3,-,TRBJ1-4,TGTGCCAGCAGTCTTCAACCAACTAATGAAAAACTGTTTTTT,CASSLQPTNEKLFF
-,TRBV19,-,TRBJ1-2,TGTGCCAGTAGTATACTGGGACCAAACTATGGCTACACCTTC,CASSILGPNYGYTF
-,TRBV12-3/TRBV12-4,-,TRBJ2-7,TGTGCCAGCAGTCCCTTTCCAGACTCCTACGAGCAGTACTTC,CASSPFPDSYEQYF
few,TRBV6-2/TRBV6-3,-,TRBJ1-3,TGTGCCACCCTCGCCTCTGGAAACACCATATATTTT,CATLASGNTIYF
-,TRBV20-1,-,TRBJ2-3,TGCAGTGCTGAGCCTACTAGATATCGCCCGAGGACGCAGTATTTT,CSAEPTRYRPRTQYF
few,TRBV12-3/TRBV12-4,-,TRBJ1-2,TGTGCCAGCAGTTTGACCACTTCAGGCGGATATGGCTACACCTTC,CASSLTTSGGYGYTF
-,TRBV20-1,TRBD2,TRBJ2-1,TGCAGTGCTAGAGATGGTTCTAGCGGGGGCTATGAGCAGTTCTTC,CSARDGSSGGYEQFF
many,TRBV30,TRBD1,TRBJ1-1,TGTGCCTGGAGTGCACAGGGGGCCCTGAACACTGAAGCTTTCTTT,CAWSAQGALNTEAFF
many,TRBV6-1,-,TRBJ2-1,TGTGCCAGCAACCCGGGTCAACTCTCCAGGCCCAATGAGCAGTTCTTC,CASNPGQLSRPNEQFF
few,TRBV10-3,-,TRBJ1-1,TGTGCCATCAGTGAGGAGGTCATGGATACTGAAGCTTTCTTT,CAISEEVMDTEAFF
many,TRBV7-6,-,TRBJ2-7,TGTGCCAGCAGCGCCGTAGGGGCGGACGGGCAGTACTTC,CASSAVGADGQYF
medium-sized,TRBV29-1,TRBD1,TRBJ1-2,TGCAGCGCCGCGGACAGGGGGCTTTATGGCTACACCTTC,CSAADRGLYGYTF
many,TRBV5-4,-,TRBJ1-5,TGTGCCAGCAGCTTGGGGGGGGTGAATCAGCCCCAGCATTTT,CASSLGGVNQPQHF
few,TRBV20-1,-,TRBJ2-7,TGCAGTGCCAGAAAGGAAGGGTTCTACGAGCAGTACTTC,CSARKEGFYEQYF
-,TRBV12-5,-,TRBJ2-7,TGTGCTAGTGGAACCGGGATAGAGGGAGTGCAGTACTTC,CASGTGIEGVQYF
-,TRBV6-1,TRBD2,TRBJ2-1,TGTGCCAGCAATGGGGAGGGACGGGGAGGTGAGCAGTTCTTC,CASNGEGRGGEQFF
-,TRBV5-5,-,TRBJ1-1,TGTGCCAGCATCCTTGGGGGTTACACTGAAGCTTTCTTT,CASILGGYTEAFF
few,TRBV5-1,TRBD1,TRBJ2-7,TGCGCCAGCAGGGACAGGGGGACCCACGAGCAGTACTTC,CASRDRGTHEQYF
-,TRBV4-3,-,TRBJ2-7,TGCGCCAGCAGCCAAGAACCCCACGGTCTCGCGGGAAGCTACGAGCAGTACTTC,CASSQEPHGLAGSYEQYF
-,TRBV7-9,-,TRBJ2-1,TGTGCCAGCAGCCCCGAAGGGACCTACAATGAGCAGTTCTTC,CASSPEGTYNEQFF
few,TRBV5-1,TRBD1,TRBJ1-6,TGCGCCAGCAGCTTGGCCCCGCCAGCGACAGGGAATTCACCCCTCCACTTT,CASSLAPPATGNSPLHF
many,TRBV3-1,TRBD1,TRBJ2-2,TGTGCCAGCAGCCTCCGGGACAGGGGGCAAACCGGGGAGCTGTTTTTT,CASSLRDRGQTGELFF
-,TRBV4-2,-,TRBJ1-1,TGTGCCAGCAGCCAAGATTCTAACACCCGTGGGGGAGCTTTCTTT,CASSQDSNTRGGAFF